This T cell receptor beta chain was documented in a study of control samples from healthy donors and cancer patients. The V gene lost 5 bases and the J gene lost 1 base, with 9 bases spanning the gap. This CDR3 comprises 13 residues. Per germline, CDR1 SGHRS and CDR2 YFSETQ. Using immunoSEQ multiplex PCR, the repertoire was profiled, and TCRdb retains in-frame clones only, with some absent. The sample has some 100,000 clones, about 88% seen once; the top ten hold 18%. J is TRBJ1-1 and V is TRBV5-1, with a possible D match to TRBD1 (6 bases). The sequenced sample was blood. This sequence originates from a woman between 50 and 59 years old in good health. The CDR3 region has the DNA TGCGCCAGCAGGCGGACAGAGAACACTGAAGCTTTCTTT. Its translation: CASRRTENTEAFF.